A single sample gave rise to the 20 T cell receptor beta chains below, sequenced in a study of molecular identifiers for immune sequencing clone quantification. TCRdb reanalysed the PCR reads using MiXCR and keeps one entry per CDR3 protein. The data show around 94,000 distinct CDR3 sequences, about a third seen once. Source material: naive CD8+ T cells from blood, with Jurkat cell RNA spiked in. As to subset: FACS-sorted CD8+CD4-CCR7+CD45RA+ naive T cells. The origin of the receptors is a human donor in good health. Some libraries in this study had Jurkat cell RNA spiked in.

V gene TRBV27 combines with J gene TRBJ2-5; 9 bases fit TRBD2. CDR1 is MNHEY and CDR2 is SMNVEV in the germline V gene (reference sequence). CDR3 size: 17 residues. With 7 bases clipped from V and 4 bases from J, the junction kept 16 bases outside the gene matches. DNA for the CDR3: TGTGCCAGCACTGAAACCGGGACTAGCAGGATGGGAGAGACCCAGTACTTC. Its translation is CASTETGTSRMGETQYF.

To note about this clonotype: A much larger clonotype is one base distant, so this may be a read error. The rearrangement links TRBV19 to TRBJ1-5; D unclear. Germline V CDR1 and CDR2: LNHDA, SQIVND (reference sequence). V shed 5 bases and J shed 9 bases, with 14 bases lying between them. The CDR3 loop spans 13 amino acids. CDR3 in amino acids: CASSSPLVGPQHF. For the CDR3, the DNA is TGTGCCAGTAGTTCACCCCTGGTGGGGCCCCAGCATTTT.

This chain links TRBV28 with TRBJ1-5, with D possibly matching TRBD1 (5 bases). The V and J ends lost 5 bases and 1 base respectively, with 12 bases between them. The germline gives CDR1 MDHEN, CDR2 SYDVKM. CDR3 size: 15 residues. This chain's CDR3 is CASSPQGASNQPQHF. The CDR3 DNA follows: TGTGCCAGCAGTCCCCAGGGTGCGAGCAATCAGCCCCAGCATTTT.

This clonotype occurred a few times. The V call is TRBV3-1, the J call TRBJ2-1, with TRBD2 matching 7 bases. Germline lookup yields CDR1 LGHDT and CDR2 YNNKEL (reference sequence). This CDR3 has 15 residues. Trimming removed 0 bases from V and 5 bases from J; junction bases left unmatched: 4. This chain's CDR3 is CASSQDAGENNEQFF. CDR3 DNA: TGTGCCAGCAGCCAAGATGCGGGGGAAAACAATGAGCAGTTCTTC.

The chain carries TRBV27 and TRBJ2-7; possibly TRBD2 for D (6 bases). Trimming removed 8 bases at V and 6 bases at J, with 14 bases between. CDR3 length: 12 amino acids. CDR1 is MNHEY and CDR2 is SMNVEV in the germline V gene (reference sequence). CDR3 sequence: CASGSAGTEQYF. The DNA of the CDR3 is TGTGCCAGCGGGTCGGCGGGAACCGAGCAGTACTTC.

This clonotype was observed a handful of times. This chain links TRBV6-6 with TRBJ2-7; D may be TRBD1 (6 bases). CDR1 is MNHNY, CDR2 SVGAGI, per germline (reference sequence). Trimming left V 0 bases short and J 3 bases short, with 9 bases between. The CDR3 extends over 14 amino acids. The DNA of the CDR3 is TGTGCCAGCAGTTACTCAGGGGGATTCTACGAGCAGTACTTC. Protein product: CASSYSGGFYEQYF.

A remark on this clonotype: One junction end does not reproduce the germline sequence, and a read error may be involved. The CDR3 DNA reads as TGTGCCACCAGTGCCACGGCGGGAGGTAGGACCGGGGAGCTGGTTTTT. It specifies CATSATAGGRTGELVF. This chain uses TRBV24-1 with TRBJ2-2; 8 positions match TRBD2. CDR3 length: 16 amino acids. Germline V gene sequence: CDR1 KGHDR, CDR2 SFDVKD.

Points on this clonotype: A clone one base away is much larger, so this may be a read error. The rearrangement links TRBV29-1 to TRBJ1-5; 7 positions agree with TRBD1. The trim removed 7 bases at V and 6 bases at J, leaving 9 bases unmatched. The CDR3 is made up of 13 amino acids. Per germline, CDR1 SQVTM and CDR2 ANQGSEA. CDR3 protein: CSAWTGVGQPQHF. The CDR3 DNA sequence: TGCAGCGCCTGGACAGGTGTTGGTCAGCCCCAGCATTTT. The full variable domain, rest sourced from reference TRBV29-1 and TRBJ1-5, is SAVISQKPSRDICQRGTSLTIQCQVDSQVTMMFWYRQQPGQSLTLIATANQGSEATYESGFVIDKFPISRPNLTFSTLTVSNMSPEDSSIYLCSAWTGVGQPQHFGDGTRLSIL.

The gene calls are TRBV10-1 and TRBJ2-7; 7 bases are a match to TRBD1. The V and J ends lost 6 bases and 8 bases, in that order; junction bases with no gene match: 4. The CDR3 extends over 11 amino acids. Germline V gene sequence: CDR1 WNHNN, CDR2 SYGVQD (reference sequence). CDR3: CASSTGDKQYF. CDR3 sequence (DNA): TGCGCCAGCAGCACAGGGGACAAGCAGTACTTC.

A word on this clonotype: A read error may be the cause here, since a much bigger clone is one base away. The gene calls are TRBV19 and TRBJ2-6; possible D gene TRBD1, 5 bases. CDR3 length: 15 amino acids. Germline lookup yields CDR1 LNHDA and CDR2 SQIVND (reference sequence). Trimming removed 8 bases at V and 3 bases at J, with 14 bases between. The CDR3 region has the DNA TGTGCCAGTTGTGACAGTTCTTATGGGGCCAACGTCCTGACTTTC. Translated: CASCDSSYGANVLTF.

This clonotype was observed a few times. The CDR3 DNA follows: TGTGCCAGCAGAGCCCGTGGGGGCGCCAAACAGCCCCAGCATTTT. This translates into CASRARGGAKQPQHF. This rearrangement joins TRBV6-2 or TRBV6-3 to TRBJ1-5; D may be TRBD1 (6 bases). The CDR3 has 15 residues. The V end lost 6 bases, the J end lost 7 bases, and 19 bases lay between the germline ends. The germline V gene encodes CDR1 MNHEY and CDR2 SVGEGT.

This clonotype has a count of ten or more. The chain employs TRBV7-8 and TRBJ2-2; unclear D gene. The CDR3 consists of 11 residues. The germline gives CDR1 SGHVS, CDR2 FQNEAQ. V was cut by 6 bases and J by 5 bases, with 4 bases left in between. The CDR3 DNA follows: TGTGCCAGCAGGGATACCGGGGAGCTGTTTTTT. As protein: CASRDTGELFF.

Notes on this clonotype: At one end the junction does not follow the germline gene, possibly because of a read error. This chain joins TRBV14 and TRBJ2-2; perhaps TRBD2 as D (6 bases). Germline CDR1 and CDR2: SGHDN and FVKESK. This CDR3 spans 16 amino acids. The CDR3 nucleotides read TGTGCCAACAGCCAAGTTCCGGCTAGCGTCACCGGGGAGCTGTTTTTT. The encoded protein is CANSQVPASVTGELFF.

About this clonotype itself: Since a much larger clone is just one base distant, this may be a read error. The chain is built from TRBV7-9 and TRBJ2-2, with 9 nucleotides matching TRBD2. Germline CDR1 SEHNR, CDR2 FQNEAQ (reference sequence). CDR3 length: 17 residues. V lost 5 bases to trimming and J lost 1 base; unmatched junction nucleotides: 8. CDR3 coding DNA: TGTGCCAGCAGCCAGCTAGTAGCGGGGGAGAACACCGGGGAGCTGTTTTTT. Its protein is CASSQLVAGENTGELFF.

This clonotype was seen a handful of times. The chain recombines TRBV7-8 with TRBJ2-4; TRBD1 aligns across 8 bases. With V trimmed by 1 base and J by 4 bases, 3 bases remained unmatched. Germline-derived CDR1 and CDR2 are SGHVS and FQNEAQ. This CDR3 spans 15 amino acids. The CDR3 spells CASSLVWTGKNIQYF. The DNA of the CDR3 is TGTGCCAGCAGCTTAGTCTGGACAGGGAAAAACATTCAGTACTTC.

Comments on this clonotype: Germline is not matched at one junction end, which may reflect a read error. The chain uses TRBV24-1 and TRBJ2-7; 7 positions agree with TRBD1. The V gene's germline CDR1 is KGHDR and CDR2 SFDVKD. CDR3 size: 16 residues. In DNA, the CDR3 is TGTGCCACCCGCTCCTCCACAGGGGTGCTTTCCTGCGAGCAGTACTTC. This codes for CATRSSTGVLSCEQYF.

This clonotype was found a few times. This sequence may be a read error, since a much larger clone differs from it by one base. V is TRBV12-5 and J is TRBJ1-1; D is unclear. Trimming shortened V by 7 bases and J by 6 bases, and 9 bases separated the two germline ends. There are 11 residues in the CDR3. Germline loops: CDR1 LGHNT, CDR2 FRNRAP. DNA of the CDR3: TGTGCTAGTGCCGCCTCCGCTGAAGCTTTCTTT. This encodes CASAASAEAFF.

CDR3: CASSSRQGFSYGYTF. The CDR3 DNA follows: TGTGCCAGCAGCTCCCGACAGGGATTTAGCTATGGCTACACCTTC. The chain employs TRBV7-9 and TRBJ1-2, with 7 bases fitting TRBD1. The CDR3 length is 15 residues. Germline CDR1 is SEHNR and CDR2 is FQNEAQ (reference sequence). Trimming removed 4 bases from V and 4 bases from J; junction bases left unmatched: 9.

The V gene is TRBV11-2, the J gene TRBJ2-3; D is perhaps TRBD2 (5 bases). V lost 6 bases and J lost 6, with 16 bases in between. The germline CDR1 and CDR2 sequences are SGHAT and FQNNGV. This CDR3 spans 14 amino acids. CDR3 sequence: CASSYRPSGDTQYF. The CDR3, as DNA: TGTGCCAGCAGTTATCGACCCAGCGGTGATACGCAGTATTTT.

J is TRBJ2-7 and V is TRBV20-1; 7 bases map to TRBD1. V lost 5 bases and J lost 7; bases outside the gene matches: 17. This CDR3 is 15 amino acids long. Germline lookup yields CDR1 DFQATT and CDR2 SNEGSKA (reference sequence). This CDR3 reads CSADTLDRMTQEQYF. The DNA for the CDR3 is TGCAGTGCTGACACACTGGACAGGATGACGCAGGAGCAGTACTTC.